Listed below are T cell receptor beta chains from one sample, sequenced in a study of OX40 agonist ivuxolimab in advanced cancers. Profiling relied on immunoSEQ multiplex PCR, and the TCRdb table lists in-frame clones only, not all of them. In the table there are roughly 130,000 clones, around 95% of which are singletons. Sequencing was performed on CD4+ or CD8+ T cells sorted from blood, taken in a trial of the OX40 agonist ivuxolimab. Every receptor here comes from an adult with an advanced solid tumor such as melanoma, head and neck, liver or kidney cancer. CDR3s include the opening cysteine and the closing phenylalanine or tryptophan. The D gene is left open where the match is weak. Not all rows give a size; the values are once, few, many and, for expanded clones, a class.

abundance	v_gene	d_gene	j_gene	CDR3nt	CDR3aa
.	TRBV5-1	TRBD1	TRBJ2-2	TGCGCCAGCAGCTCCTCCCCCGGGACAGGAGGGACCGGGGAGCTGTTTTTT	CASSSSPGTGGTGELFF
.	TRBV2	.	TRBJ2-1	TGTGCCAGCAGAATAACAGAGAGCTCCTACAATGAGCAGTTCTTC	CASRITESSYNEQFF
.	TRBV6-1	.	TRBJ1-1	TGTGCCAGCCCTCCCGCATCCTACTCTAACACTGAAGCTTTCTTT	CASPPASYSNTEAFF
.	TRBV29-1	.	TRBJ2-5	TGCAGCGTAGGGGTCGGGGCAGAGACCCAGTACTTC	CSVGVGAETQYF
.	TRBV28	.	TRBJ2-5	TGTGCCAGCAGTTTTGGGGACCAAGAGACCCAGTACTTC	CASSFGDQETQYF
.	TRBV11-3	TRBD2	TRBJ2-1	TGTGCCAGCAGCTTAGCTAGCGGTTGGGGGAATGAGCAGTTCTTC	CASSLASGWGNEQFF
.	TRBV10-1	.	TRBJ2-1	TGCGCCACCAGATTACAATTGGATGAGCAGTTCTTC	CATRLQLDEQFF
.	TRBV5-1	.	TRBJ2-7	TGCGCCAGCAGCCCGGCCGTAGGGGCGCCATTATACGAGCAGTACTTC	CASSPAVGAPLYEQYF
.	TRBV4-1	.	TRBJ2-2	TGCGCCAGCAGCCAAGACTACAGGAACACCGGGGAGCTGTTTTTT	CASSQDYRNTGELFF
.	TRBV27	TRBD1	TRBJ1-1	TGTGCCAGCAGTTTAAAAGGGGGCTCTGAAGCTTTCTTT	CASSLKGGSEAFF
.	TRBV28	.	TRBJ2-6	TGTGCCAGCAGTTTGGGAAGGGTAAGATTAGCCAACGTCCTGACTTTC	CASSLGRVRLANVLTF
.	TRBV6-4	TRBD2	TRBJ2-3	TGTGCCAGCAGTGTTAGCGGGGGGTCGAGCACAGATACGCAGTATTTT	CASSVSGGSSTDTQYF
once	TRBV7-9	.	TRBJ2-3	TGTGCCAGCAGCTCGGGTCTGGACGGTTATAGCACAGATACGCAGTATTTT	CASSSGLDGYSTDTQYF
.	TRBV5-1	.	TRBJ1-1	TGCGCCAGCAGCTTGGCGGTCGCGAACACTGAAGCTTTCTTT	CASSLAVANTEAFF
once	TRBV10-1	.	TRBJ1-1	TGCGCCAGCAGTGAGTCTGGATCAGGGACCGAAGCTTTCTTT	CASSESGSGTEAFF
.	TRBV28	.	TRBJ1-2	TGTGCCAGCAGTCCCTACCTTCTCCTAACGGCGCTGACTAACTATGGCTACACCTTC	CASSPYLLLTALTNYGYTF
.	TRBV6-1	TRBD2	TRBJ2-1	TGTGCCAGCAGCCCGACTAGCGATGAGCAGTTCTTC	CASSPTSDEQFF
.	TRBV20-1	.	TRBJ2-7	TGCAGTGCGGGCCCGTCGGCCGAGCAGTACTTC	CSAGPSAEQYF
.	TRBV5-1	TRBD1	TRBJ2-5	TGCGCCAGCAGCAGAAACACAGGGGAGCAAGAGACCCAGTACTTC	CASSRNTGEQETQYF
.	TRBV7-9	.	TRBJ2-6	TGTGCCAGCAGCTTTGGGCAGCCTTCTGGGGCCAACGTCCTGACTTTC	CASSFGQPSGANVLTF
.	TRBV29-1	TRBD1	TRBJ1-1	TGCAGCCTGACAGGGGCTGATATTCATGAAGCTTTCTTT	CSLTGADIHEAFF
.	TRBV18	.	TRBJ2-1	TGTGCCAGCTCCCTCGGTCCCAATGAGCAGTTCTTC	CASSLGPNEQFF
.	TRBV4-3	TRBD1	TRBJ1-5	TGCGCCAGCAGCCAGACAGGGCTCACTAATCAGCCCCAGCATTTT	CASSQTGLTNQPQHF
once	TRBV29-1	TRBD1	TRBJ2-5	TGCAGCGTGGGGGGGGACAGGGCTGAGACCCAGTACTTC	CSVGGDRAETQYF